The T cell receptor (beta chain) under discussion was sequenced for a study of T cells in Graves' hyperthyroidism and ophthalmopathy. Amplified regions were TCR beta CDR3 sequences from RNA transcripts. Primed by the HTBI set, a first-round RT-PCR was run on the TCR CDR3. TCRdb re-called the multiplex PCR reads with MiXCR, one entry per CDR3 protein. The sample yields 350,000 or so distinct CDR3 sequences, 15% to 20% seen once. The junction had 6 bases not matched to a gene; V was cut back by 1 base and J by 4 bases. The CDR3 runs to 15 residues. Germline V gives CDR1 SGHAT, CDR2 FQNNGV. Exclusion criteria comprised uncontrolled infection, other autoimmune disease, pregnancy or lactation. PBMCs were sourced from roughly 9.7 ml fresh peripheral blood. This clonotype showed up many times.

The chain combines TRBV11-2 with TRBJ2-5; 7 positions match TRBD2. The sequenced sample was blood. The clonotype comes from a woman aged 40 to 49 with Graves' ophthalmopathy. In nucleotides, the CDR3 is TGTGCCAGCAGCTTAGGGGGAGGGGAACTAGAGACCCAGTACTTC. Its protein is CASSLGGGELETQYF.